This TCR beta chain was identified in a study of T cells after yellow fever vaccination. V trimming: 0 bases; J trimming: 8 bases; junction bases outside the gene matches: 9. Germline V CDR1 and CDR2: SGHRS, YFSETQ. The CDR3 consists of 16 residues. Remarks on this clonotype: Its antigen is unknown.

The study, taken as a whole, reports: Abundant clonotypes (contaminants from the bulk population) could be present in FACS-sorted repertoires. Though weaker, the secondary response peaked faster, on day 5 versus 15. CD4 and CD8 compartments shared a small share of clonotypes, likely from convergent recombination. Detected again after the booster were most primary-vaccination clones, at nearly 97% CD4 and approximately 90% CD8.

TCRdb analysed the 5' RACE reads with MiXCR anew, one entry per CDR3 protein. This sample carries 450,000 to 600,000 distinct CDR3 sequences, about 13% of them seen once, and the ten largest clones take 11% to 15%. The V gene is TRBV5-1, the J gene TRBJ2-1; 9 bases fit TRBD2. The TCR sequence derives from a man younger than 45 who received the YFV17D yellow fever vaccine. The sequencing used PBMCs, collected on the day of the yellow fever booster vaccination. DNA for the CDR3: TGCGCCAGCAGCTTGGTGGTTAGCGGGAGTGCGGATGAGCAGTTCTTC. This gives the protein CASSLVVSGSADEQFF.